This paragraph covers one T cell receptor beta chain sequence. Its antigen remains unidentified. Reverse transcription of extracted RNA yielded cDNA, which provided the sequencing template. The method was immunoSEQ multiplex PCR; TCRdb's version includes in-frame clones alone and lacks a portion of them. This table has 130,000 or so clones, roughly 86% appearing once. Germline V gene lookup returns CDR1 GTSNPN and CDR2 SVGIG (reference sequence). The CDR3 spans 12 residues. Between the trimmed V and J ends, which lost 3 bases and 6 bases, there was a span of 12 bases. This sample was included in a study of CD8+ T cells in alopecia areata. Overall study: Severity among treated patients was scored by the percentage of scalp area affected. Notes on the study in general: Higher clonality was seen in lesional scalp than in normal scalp, especially in alopecia totalis/universalis.

Treatment: oral pan-JAK inhibitor, 5-10 mg twice daily. A FACSAria was used to sort CD4+ and CD8+ T cells. These cells came from PBMCs. This sample comprised CD8+ T cells sorted from blood, obtained at week 4, from a patient treated with tofacitinib. The rearrangement uses TRBV30 and TRBJ2-7, with a possible D match to TRBD2 (7 bases). This TCR came from a human donor with alopecia areata. The CDR3 nucleotides read TGTGCCTGGAGGGGGGAGGGGGGCGAGCAGTACTTC. Translating gives CAWRGEGGEQYF.